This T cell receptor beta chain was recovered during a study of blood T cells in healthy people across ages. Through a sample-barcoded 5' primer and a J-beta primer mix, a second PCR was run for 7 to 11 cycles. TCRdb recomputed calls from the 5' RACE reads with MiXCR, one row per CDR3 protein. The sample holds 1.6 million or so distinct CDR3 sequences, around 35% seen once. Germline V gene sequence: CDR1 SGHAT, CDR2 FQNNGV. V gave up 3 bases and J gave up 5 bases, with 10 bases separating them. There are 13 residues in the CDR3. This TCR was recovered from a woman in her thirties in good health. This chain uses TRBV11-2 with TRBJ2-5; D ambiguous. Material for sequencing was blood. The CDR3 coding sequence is TGTGCCAGCAGCTTCCAATTTCGGGAGACCCAGTACTTC. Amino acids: CASSFQFRETQYF.